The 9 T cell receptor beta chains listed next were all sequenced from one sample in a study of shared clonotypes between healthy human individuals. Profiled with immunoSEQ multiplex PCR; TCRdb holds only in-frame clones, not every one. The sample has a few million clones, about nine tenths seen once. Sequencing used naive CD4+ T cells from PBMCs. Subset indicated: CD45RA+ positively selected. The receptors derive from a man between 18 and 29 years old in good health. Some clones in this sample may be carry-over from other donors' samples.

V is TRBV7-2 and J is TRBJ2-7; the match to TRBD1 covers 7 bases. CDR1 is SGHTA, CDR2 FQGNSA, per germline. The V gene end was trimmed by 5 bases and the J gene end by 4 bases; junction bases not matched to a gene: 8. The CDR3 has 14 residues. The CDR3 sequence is CASSQKTGIYEQYF. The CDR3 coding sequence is TGTGCCAGCAGCCAAAAGACAGGGATTTACGAGCAGTACTTC. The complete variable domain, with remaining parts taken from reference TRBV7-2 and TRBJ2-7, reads GAGVSQSPSNKVTEKGKDVELRCDPISGHTALYWYRQSLGQGLEFLIYFQGNSAPDKSGLPSDRFSAERTGGSVSTLTIQRTQQEDSAVYLCASSQKTGIYEQYFGPGTRLTVT.

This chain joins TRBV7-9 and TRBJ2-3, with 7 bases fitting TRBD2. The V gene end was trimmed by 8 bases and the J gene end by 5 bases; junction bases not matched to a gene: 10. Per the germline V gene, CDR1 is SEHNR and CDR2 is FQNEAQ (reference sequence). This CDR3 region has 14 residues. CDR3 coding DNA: TGTGCCAGCGGGTTGACGGGAGGACTAGATACGCAGTATTTT. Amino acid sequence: CASGLTGGLDTQYF.

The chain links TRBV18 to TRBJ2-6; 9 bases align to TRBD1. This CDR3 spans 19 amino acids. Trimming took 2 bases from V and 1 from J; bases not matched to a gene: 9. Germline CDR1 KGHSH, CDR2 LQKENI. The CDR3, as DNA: TGTGCCAGCTCACCAAACCCTCCCGGGACAGGGTCTGGGGCCAACGTCCTGACTTTC. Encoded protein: CASSPNPPGTGSGANVLTF.

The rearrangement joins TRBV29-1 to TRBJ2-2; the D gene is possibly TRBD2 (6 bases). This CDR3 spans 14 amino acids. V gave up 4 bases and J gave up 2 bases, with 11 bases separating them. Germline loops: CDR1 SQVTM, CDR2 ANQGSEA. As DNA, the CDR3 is TGCAGCGTTGGACTAGGAATAAACACCGGGGAGCTGTTTTTT. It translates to CSVGLGINTGELFF.

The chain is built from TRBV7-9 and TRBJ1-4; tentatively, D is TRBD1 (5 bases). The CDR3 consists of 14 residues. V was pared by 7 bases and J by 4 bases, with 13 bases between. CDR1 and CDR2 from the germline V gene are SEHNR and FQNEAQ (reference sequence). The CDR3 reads CASTQQGLNEKLFF. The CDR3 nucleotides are TGTGCCAGCACCCAGCAGGGTCTTAATGAAAAACTGTTTTTT.

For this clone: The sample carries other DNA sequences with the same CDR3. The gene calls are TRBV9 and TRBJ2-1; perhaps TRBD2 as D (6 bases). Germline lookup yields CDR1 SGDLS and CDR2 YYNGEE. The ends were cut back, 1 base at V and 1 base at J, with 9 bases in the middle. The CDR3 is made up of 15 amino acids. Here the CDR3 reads CASSVSGLSYNEQFF. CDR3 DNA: TGTGCCAGCAGCGTAAGCGGGCTATCCTACAATGAGCAGTTCTTC.

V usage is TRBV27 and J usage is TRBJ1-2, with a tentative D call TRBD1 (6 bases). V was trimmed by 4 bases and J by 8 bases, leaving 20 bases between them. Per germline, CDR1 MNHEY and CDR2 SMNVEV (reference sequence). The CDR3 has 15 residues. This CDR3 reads CASSSFARQVGGYTF. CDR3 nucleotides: TGTGCCAGCAGTTCCTTCGCCCGACAGGTCGGGGGCTACACCTTC.

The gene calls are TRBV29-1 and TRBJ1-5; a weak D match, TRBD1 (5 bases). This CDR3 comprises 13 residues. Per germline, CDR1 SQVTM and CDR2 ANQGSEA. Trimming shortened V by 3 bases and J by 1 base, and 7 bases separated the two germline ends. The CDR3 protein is CSVDQGSNQPQHF. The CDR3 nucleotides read TGCAGCGTTGATCAGGGAAGCAATCAGCCCCAGCATTTT.

CDR3 residues: CASSPPLGGAMSTDTQYF. The DNA of the CDR3 is TGTGCCAGCTCACCACCGTTGGGGGGGGCCATGAGCACAGATACGCAGTATTTT. The chain couples TRBV18 to TRBJ2-3; maybe TRBD2 (7 bases). The CDR3 has 18 amino acids. Trimming stripped 0 bases from V and 0 bases from J, with 16 bases between. In germline, CDR1 is KGHSH, CDR2 LQKENI.